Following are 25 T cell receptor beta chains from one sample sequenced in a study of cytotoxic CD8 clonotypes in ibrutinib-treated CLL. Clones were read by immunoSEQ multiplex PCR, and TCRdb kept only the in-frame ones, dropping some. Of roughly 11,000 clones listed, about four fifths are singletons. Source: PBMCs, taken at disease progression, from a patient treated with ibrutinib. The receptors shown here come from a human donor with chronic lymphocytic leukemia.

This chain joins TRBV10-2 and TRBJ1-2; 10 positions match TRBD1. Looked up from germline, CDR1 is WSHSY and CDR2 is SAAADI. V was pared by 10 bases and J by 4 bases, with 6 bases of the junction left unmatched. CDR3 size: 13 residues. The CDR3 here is CAIADRGSYGYTF. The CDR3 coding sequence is TGCGCCATCGCGGACAGGGGGTCCTATGGCTACACCTTC.

CDR3 region: CASSPLTGGLGTDTQYF. The CDR3 DNA follows: TGCGCCAGCAGCCCCCTGACAGGGGGGCTGGGCACAGATACGCAGTATTTT. This chain links TRBV5-1 with TRBJ2-3, with 9 bases that match TRBD1. The CDR3 has 17 amino acids. Germline values: CDR1 SGHRS, CDR2 YFSETQ. The V gene end was trimmed by 4 bases and the J gene end by 1 base; junction bases not matched to a gene: 10.

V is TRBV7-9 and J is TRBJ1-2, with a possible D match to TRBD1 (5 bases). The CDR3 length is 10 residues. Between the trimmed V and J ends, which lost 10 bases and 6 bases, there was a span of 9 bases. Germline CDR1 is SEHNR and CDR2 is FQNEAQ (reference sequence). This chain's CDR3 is CAIQGNGYTF. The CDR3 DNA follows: TGTGCCATCCAGGGTAATGGCTACACCTTC.

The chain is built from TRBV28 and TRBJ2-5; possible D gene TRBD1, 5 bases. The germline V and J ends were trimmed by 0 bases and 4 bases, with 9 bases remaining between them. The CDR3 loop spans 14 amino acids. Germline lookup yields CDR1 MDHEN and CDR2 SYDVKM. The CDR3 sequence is CASSLWAGSETQYF. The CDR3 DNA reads TGTGCCAGCAGTTTATGGGCAGGGTCAGAGACCCAGTACTTC.

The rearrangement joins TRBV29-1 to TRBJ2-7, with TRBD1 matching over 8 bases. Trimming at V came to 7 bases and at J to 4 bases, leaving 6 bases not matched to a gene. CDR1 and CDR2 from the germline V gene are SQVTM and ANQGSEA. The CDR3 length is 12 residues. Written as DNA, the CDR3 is TGCAGCGCATCGACAGGGGTATACGAGCAGTACTTC. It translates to CSASTGVYEQYF.

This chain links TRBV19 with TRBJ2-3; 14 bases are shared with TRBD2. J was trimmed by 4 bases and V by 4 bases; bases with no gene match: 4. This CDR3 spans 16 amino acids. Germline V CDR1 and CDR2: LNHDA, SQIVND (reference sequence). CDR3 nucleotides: TGTGCCAGTAGTAATACGGGACTAGCGGGAGCAGATACGCAGTATTTT. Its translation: CASSNTGLAGADTQYF.

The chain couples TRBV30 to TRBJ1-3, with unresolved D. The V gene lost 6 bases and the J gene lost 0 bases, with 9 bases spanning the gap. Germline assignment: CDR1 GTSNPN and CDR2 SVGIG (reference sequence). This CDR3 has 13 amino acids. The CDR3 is CACELSSGNTIYF. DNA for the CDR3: TGTGCCTGCGAATTGAGCTCTGGAAACACCATATATTTT.

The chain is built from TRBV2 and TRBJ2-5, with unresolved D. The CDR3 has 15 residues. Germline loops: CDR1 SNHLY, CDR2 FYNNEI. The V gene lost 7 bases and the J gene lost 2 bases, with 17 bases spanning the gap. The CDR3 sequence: CASTSLAVKQETQYF. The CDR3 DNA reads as TGTGCCAGCACAAGTTTAGCCGTAAAACAAGAGACCCAGTACTTC.

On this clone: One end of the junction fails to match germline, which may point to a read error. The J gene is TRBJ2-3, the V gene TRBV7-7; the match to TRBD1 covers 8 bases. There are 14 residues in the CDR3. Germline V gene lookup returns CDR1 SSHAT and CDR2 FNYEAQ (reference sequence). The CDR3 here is CASSLGQGSDTQYF. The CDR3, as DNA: TGTGCTAGCAGCTTAGGACAGGGCTCAGATACGCAGTATTTT.

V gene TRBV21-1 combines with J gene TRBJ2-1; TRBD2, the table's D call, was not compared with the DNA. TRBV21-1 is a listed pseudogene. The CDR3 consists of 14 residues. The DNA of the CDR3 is TGTGCCACCGACCAGAGGGCGTCTTACAATGAGCAGTTCTTC. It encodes CATDQRASYNEQFF.

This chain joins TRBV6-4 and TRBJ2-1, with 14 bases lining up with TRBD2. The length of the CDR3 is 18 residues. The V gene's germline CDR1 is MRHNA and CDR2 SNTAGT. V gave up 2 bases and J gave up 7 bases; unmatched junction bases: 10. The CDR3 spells CASSDNPGLAGEGNEQFF. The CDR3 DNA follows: TGTGCCAGCAGTGACAATCCGGGACTAGCGGGAGAAGGGAATGAGCAGTTCTTC.

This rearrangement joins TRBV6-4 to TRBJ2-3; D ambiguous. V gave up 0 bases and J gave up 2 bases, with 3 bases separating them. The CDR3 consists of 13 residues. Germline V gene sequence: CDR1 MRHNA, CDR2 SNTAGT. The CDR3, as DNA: TGTGCCAGCAGTGACTCGACCACAGATACGCAGTATTTT. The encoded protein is CASSDSTTDTQYF.

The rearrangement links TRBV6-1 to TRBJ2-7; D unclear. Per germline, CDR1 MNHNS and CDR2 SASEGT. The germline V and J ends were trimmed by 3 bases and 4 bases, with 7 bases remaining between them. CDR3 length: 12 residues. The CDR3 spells CASSDLRYEQYF. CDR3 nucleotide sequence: TGTGCCAGCAGTGACTTGCGGTACGAGCAGTACTTC.

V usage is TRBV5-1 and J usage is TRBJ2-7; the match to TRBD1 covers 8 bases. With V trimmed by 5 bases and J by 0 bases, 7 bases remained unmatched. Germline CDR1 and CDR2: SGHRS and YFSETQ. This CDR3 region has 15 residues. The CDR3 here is CASSLGDRHSYEQYF. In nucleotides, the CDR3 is TGCGCCAGCAGTCTCGGGGACAGGCACTCCTACGAGCAGTACTTC.

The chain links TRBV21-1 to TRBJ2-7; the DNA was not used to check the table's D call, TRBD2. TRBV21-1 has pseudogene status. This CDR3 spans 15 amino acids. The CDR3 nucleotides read TGTGCCAGCAGTCAGACTAGCGGGAGTTACTACGAGCAGTACTTC. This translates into CASSQTSGSYYEQYF.

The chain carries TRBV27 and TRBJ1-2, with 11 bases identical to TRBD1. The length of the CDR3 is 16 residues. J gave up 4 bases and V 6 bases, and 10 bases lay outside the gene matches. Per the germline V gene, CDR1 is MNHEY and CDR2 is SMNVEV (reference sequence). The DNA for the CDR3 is TGTGCCAGCAGCTTAGGCCCGGGACAGGGGGGCTATGGCTACACCTTC. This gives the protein CASSLGPGQGGYGYTF.

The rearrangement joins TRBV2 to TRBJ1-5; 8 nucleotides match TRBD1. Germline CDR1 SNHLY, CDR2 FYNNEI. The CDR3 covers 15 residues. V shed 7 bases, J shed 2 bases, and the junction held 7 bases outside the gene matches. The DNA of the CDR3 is TGTGCCAGCACGCAGGGGGCGGGTGGCAATCAGCCCCAGCATTTT. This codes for CASTQGAGGNQPQHF.

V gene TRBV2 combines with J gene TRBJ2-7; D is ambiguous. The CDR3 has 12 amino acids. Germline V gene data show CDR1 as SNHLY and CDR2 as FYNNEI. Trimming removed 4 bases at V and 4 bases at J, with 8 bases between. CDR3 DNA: TGTGCCAGCAGTGTTCAGGATTACGAGCAGTACTTC. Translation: CASSVQDYEQYF.

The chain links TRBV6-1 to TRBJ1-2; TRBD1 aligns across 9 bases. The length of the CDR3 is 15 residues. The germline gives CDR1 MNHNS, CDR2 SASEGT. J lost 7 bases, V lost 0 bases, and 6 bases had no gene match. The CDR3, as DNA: TGTGCCAGCAGTGAAGCCCCACAGGGGGCGGGTGGCTACACCTTC. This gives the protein CASSEAPQGAGGYTF.

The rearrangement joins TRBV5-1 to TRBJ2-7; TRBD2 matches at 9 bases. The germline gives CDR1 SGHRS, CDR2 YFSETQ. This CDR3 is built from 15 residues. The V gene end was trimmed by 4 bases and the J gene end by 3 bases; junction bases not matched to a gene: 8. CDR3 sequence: CASSRSSGTDYEQYF. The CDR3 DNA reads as TGCGCCAGCAGCCGATCTAGCGGGACTGACTACGAGCAGTACTTC.

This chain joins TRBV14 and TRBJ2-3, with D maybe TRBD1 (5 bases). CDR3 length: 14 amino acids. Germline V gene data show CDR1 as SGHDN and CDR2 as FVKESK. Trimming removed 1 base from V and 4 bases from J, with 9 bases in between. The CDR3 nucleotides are TGTGCCAGCAGCCAAGTGCAGGGATCAGATACGCAGTATTTT. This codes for CASSQVQGSDTQYF.

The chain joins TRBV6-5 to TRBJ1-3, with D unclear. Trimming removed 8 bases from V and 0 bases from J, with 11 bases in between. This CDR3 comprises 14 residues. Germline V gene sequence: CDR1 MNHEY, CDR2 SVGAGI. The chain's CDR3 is CASSLSGSGNTIYF. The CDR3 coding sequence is TGTGCCAGCTCTCTTTCGGGCTCTGGAAACACCATATATTTT.

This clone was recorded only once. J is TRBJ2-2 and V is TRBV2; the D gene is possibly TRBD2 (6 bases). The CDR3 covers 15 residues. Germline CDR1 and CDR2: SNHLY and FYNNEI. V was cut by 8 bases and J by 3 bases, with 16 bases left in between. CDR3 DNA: TGTGCCAGCGGGGTGGACGGCGGGGACACCGGGGAGCTGTTTTTT. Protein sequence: CASGVDGGDTGELFF.

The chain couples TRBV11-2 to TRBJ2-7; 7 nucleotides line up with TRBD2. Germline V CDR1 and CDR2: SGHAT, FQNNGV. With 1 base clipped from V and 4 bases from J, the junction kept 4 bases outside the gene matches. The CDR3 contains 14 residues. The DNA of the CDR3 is TGTGCCAGCAGCTTAGGGGACTATTCTTACGAGCAGTACTTC. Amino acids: CASSLGDYSYEQYF.

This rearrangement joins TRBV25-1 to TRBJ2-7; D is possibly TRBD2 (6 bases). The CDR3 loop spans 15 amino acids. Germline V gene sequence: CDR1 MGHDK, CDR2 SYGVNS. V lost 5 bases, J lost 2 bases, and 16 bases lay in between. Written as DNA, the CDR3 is TGTGCCAGCAGTCTTAGCGGTACCACCCCCTACGAGCAGTACTTC. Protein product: CASSLSGTTPYEQYF.